The text below deals with one TCR beta chain. Its antigen is still unknown. This sample is part of a study of Ad26.COV2.S vaccination and SARS-CoV-2 variants. About the research overall: Ad26.COV2.S, an intramuscular injection, was given once or twice 56 days apart.

Findings of the study overall: TCR breadth and depth estimates may have understated total T cell responses. Vaccinees displayed broader spike-specific TCR repertoires than placebo recipients.

Here immunoSEQ multiplex PCR was the method, and the copy in TCRdb shows in-frame clones only, minus some. The sample carries more than 300,000 clones, 80% to 90% recorded once. CDR3 size: 17 residues. The junction had 16 bases not matched to a gene; V was cut back by 3 bases and J by 7 bases. The germline V gene encodes CDR1 DFQATT and CDR2 SNEGSKA (reference sequence). Treatment of the sample: some 20 received Ad26.COV2.S at low or high dose, single or two shots; about 5 received placebo; per-sample allocation not given. Sampling was performed 63 days after the first vaccine or placebo injection. This chain connects TRBV20-1 to TRBJ1-4; 8 nucleotides match TRBD1. The sequence was collected from a person between 18 and 60 years old who received the Ad26.COV2.S COVID-19 vaccine or a placebo. Specimen: peripheral blood, collected in a trial of Ad26.COV2.S vaccine versus placebo. The CDR3 coding sequence is TGCAGTGCTAGTTTGACAGGGGAAAGTCTTTATGGTGAAAAACTGTTTTTT. Translated, it gives CSASLTGESLYGEKLFF.